The present TCR beta chain was sequenced within a study of cytomegalovirus exposure and HLA in healthy donors. Study overall: Genotyping of 398 donors showed that approximately 83% belonged to the Caucasian-associated ancestry cluster.

For this clone: Antigen specificity is unknown.

Study-wide points: Researchers reported that a few CMV-associated chains were confirmed in vitro as CMV antigen-specific. In a later analysis, CMV-associated beta chains were mostly HLA-associated, it appeared. Among the sequence variants, a highly shared cluster was likely an artifact of sequencing.

Germline assignment: CDR1 MDHEN and CDR2 SYDVKM. The CDR3 sequence is 13 residues long. V lost 1 base and J 3 bases, leaving 7 bases between the germline ends. The PCR employed 60 Vbeta primers together with 13 Jbeta primers. Assay used: immunoSEQ multiplex PCR; TCRdb lists only in-frame clones, some missing. The table has about 160,000 clones, more than 75% seen once. The TCR originated in a man aged 18 to 29 in good health and CMV-seropositive. V gene TRBV28 combines with J gene TRBJ2-7; D unclear. Sequencing was carried out using PBMCs. CDR3 sequence (DNA): TGTGCCAGCAGTTTATTAGGAGTCTACGAGCAGTACTTC. This translates into CASSLLGVYEQYF. Full variable domain (rest looked up from reference TRBV28 and TRBJ2-7): DVKVTQSSRYLVKRTGEKVFLECVQDMDHENMFWYRQDPGLGLRLIYFSYDVKMKEKGDIPEGYSVSREKKERFSLILESASTNQTSMYLCASSLLGVYEQYFGPGTRLTVT.